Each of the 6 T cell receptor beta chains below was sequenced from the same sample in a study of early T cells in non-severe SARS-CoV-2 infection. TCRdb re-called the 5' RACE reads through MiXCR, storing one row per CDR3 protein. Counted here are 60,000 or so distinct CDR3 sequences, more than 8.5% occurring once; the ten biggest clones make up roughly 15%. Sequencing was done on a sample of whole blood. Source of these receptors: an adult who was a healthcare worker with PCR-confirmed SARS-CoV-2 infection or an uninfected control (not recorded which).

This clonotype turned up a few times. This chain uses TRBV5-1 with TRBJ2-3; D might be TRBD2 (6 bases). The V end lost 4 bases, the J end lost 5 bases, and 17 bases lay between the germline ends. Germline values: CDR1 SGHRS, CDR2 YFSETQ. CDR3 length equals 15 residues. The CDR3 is CASSPLEAGGDTQYF. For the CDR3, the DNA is TGCGCCAGCAGCCCGCTAGAGGCCGGGGGAGATACGCAGTATTTT.

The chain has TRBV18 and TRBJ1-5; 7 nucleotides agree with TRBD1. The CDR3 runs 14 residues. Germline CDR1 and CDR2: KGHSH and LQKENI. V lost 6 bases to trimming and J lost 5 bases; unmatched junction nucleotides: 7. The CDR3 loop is CASSPGDRYQPQHF. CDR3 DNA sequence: TGTGCCAGCTCCCCAGGGGACAGATATCAGCCCCAGCATTTT.

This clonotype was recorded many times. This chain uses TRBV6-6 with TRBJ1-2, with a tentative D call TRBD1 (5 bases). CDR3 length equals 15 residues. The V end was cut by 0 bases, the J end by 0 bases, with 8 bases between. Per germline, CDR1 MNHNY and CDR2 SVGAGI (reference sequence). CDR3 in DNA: TGTGCCAGCAGTTACTCAGGGGAAACTAACTATGGCTACACCTTC. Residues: CASSYSGETNYGYTF.

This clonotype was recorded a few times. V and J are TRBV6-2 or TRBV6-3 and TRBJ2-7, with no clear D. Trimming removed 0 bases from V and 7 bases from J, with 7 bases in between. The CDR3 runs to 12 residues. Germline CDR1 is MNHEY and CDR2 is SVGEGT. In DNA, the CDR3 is TGTGCCAGCAGTTACTCGTTTTGGGAGCAGTACTTC. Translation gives CASSYSFWEQYF.

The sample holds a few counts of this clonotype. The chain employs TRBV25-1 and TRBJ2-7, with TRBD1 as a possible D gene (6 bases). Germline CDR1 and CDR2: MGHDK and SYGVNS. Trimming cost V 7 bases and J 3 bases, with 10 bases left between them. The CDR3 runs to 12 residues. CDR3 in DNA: TGTGCCAGCACTGGGGGCCTCTACGAGCAGTACTTC. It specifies CASTGGLYEQYF.

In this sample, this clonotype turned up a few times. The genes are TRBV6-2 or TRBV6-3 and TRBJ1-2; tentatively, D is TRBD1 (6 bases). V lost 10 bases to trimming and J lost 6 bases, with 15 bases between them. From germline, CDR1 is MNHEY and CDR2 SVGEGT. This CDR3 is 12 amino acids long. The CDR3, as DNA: TGTGCCATTACCGGGACAAATCATGGCTACACCTTC. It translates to CAITGTNHGYTF.